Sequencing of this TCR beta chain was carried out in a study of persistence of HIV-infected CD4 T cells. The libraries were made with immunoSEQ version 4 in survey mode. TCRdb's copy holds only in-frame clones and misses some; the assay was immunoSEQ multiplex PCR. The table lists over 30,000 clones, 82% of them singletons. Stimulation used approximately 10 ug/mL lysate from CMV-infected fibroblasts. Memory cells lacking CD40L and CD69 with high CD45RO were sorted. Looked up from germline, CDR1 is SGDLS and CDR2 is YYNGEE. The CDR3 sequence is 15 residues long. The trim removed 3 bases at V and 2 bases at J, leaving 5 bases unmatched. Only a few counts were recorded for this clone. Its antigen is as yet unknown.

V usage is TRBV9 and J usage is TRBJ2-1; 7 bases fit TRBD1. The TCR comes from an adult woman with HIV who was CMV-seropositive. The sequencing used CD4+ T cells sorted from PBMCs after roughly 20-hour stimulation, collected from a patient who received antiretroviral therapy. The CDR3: CASSARDRPYNEQFF. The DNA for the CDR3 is TGTGCCAGCAGCGCACGGGACAGACCCTACAATGAGCAGTTCTTC.